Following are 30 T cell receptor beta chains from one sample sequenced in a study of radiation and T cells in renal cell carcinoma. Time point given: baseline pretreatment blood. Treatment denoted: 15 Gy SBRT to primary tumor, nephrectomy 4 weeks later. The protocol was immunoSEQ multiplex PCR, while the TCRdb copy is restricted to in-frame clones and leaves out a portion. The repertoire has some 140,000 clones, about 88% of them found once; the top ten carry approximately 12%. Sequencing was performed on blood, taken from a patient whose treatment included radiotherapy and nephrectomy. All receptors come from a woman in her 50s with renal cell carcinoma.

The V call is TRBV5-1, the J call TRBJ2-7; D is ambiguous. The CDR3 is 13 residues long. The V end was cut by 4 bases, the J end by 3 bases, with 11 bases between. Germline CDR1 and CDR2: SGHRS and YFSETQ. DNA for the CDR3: TGCGCCAGCAGCACTACCGTAGACTACGAGCAGTACTTC. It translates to CASSTTVDYEQYF.

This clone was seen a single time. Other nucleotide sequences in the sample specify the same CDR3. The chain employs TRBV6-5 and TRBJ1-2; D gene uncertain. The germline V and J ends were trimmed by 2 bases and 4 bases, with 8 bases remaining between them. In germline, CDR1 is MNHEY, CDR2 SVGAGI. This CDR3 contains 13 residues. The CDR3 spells CASSYDGIYGYTF. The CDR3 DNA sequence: TGTGCCAGCAGTTACGACGGGATCTATGGCTACACCTTC.

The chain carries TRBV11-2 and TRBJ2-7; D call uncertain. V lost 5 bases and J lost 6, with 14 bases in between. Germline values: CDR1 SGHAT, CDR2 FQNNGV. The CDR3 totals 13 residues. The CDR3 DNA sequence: TGTGCCAGCAGCCCCAGTCAGGCCCGCGAGCAGTACTTC. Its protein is CASSPSQAREQYF.

CDR3 coding DNA: TGTGCCAGCAGCTTATTGGGGGGGAATCAGCCCCAGCATTTT. Amino acids: CASSLLGGNQPQHF. The chain uses TRBV7-8 and TRBJ1-5; TRBD1 is a possible D gene (5 bases). The CDR3 spans 14 residues. Deletions cut 2 bases from V and 4 bases from J, with 9 bases between. From germline, CDR1 is SGHVS and CDR2 FQNEAQ.

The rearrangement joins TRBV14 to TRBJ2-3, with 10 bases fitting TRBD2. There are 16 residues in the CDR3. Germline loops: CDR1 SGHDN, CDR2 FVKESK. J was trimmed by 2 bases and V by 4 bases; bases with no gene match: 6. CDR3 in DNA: TGTGCCAGCAGCCCCCCACTAGCGGGGCCCACAGATACGCAGTATTTT. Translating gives CASSPPLAGPTDTQYF.

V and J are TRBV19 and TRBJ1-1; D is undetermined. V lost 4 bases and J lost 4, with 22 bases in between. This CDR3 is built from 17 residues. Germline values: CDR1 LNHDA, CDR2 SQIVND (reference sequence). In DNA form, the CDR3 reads TGTGCCAGTAGTAGAGGGAGTGCAGCGGCTAGGTCCACTGAAGCTTTCTTT. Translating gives CASSRGSAAARSTEAFF.

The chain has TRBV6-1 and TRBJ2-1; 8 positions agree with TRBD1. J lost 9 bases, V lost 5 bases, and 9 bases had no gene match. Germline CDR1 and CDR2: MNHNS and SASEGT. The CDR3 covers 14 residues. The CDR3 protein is CASSLQGVAGEQFF. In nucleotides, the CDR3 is TGTGCCAGCAGTTTACAGGGGGTGGCGGGTGAGCAGTTCTTC.

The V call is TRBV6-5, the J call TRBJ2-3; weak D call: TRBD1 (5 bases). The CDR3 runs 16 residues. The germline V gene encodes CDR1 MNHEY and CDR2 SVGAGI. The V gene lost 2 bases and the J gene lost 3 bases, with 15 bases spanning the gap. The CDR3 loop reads CASSYVGAISTDTQYF. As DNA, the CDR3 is TGTGCCAGCAGTTACGTAGGGGCTATATCAACAGATACGCAGTATTTT.

CDR3 DNA sequence: TGTGCCAGCAGCGCCGTGGGGACTTCCTACGAGCAGTACTTC. Amino acids: CASSAVGTSYEQYF. V and J are TRBV9 and TRBJ2-7; a possible D gene is TRBD2 (6 bases). The germline V gene encodes CDR1 SGDLS and CDR2 YYNGEE. Trimming took 3 bases from V and 1 from J, leaving 11 bases between them. This CDR3 spans 14 amino acids.

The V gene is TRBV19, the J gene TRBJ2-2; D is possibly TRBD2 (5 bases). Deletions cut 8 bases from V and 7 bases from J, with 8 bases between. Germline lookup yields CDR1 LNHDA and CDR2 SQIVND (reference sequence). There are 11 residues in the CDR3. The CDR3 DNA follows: TGTGCCAGTGGGGAGATCGGGGAGCTGTTTTTT. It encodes CASGEIGELFF. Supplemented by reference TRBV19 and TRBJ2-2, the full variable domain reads DGGITQSPKYLFRKEGQNVTLSCEQNLNHDAMYWYRQDPGQGLRLIYYSQIVNDFQKGDIAEGYSVSREKKESFPLTVTSAQKNPTAFYLCASGEIGELFFGEGSRLTVL.

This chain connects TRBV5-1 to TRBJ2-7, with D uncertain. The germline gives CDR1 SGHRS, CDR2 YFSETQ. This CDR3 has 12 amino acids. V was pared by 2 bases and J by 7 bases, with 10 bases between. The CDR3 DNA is TGCGCCAGCAGCTTTGACCGACGGGAGCAGTACTTC. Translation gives CASSFDRREQYF. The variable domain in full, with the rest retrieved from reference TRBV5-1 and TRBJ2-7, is KAGVTQTPRYLIKTRGQQVTLSCSPISGHRSVSWYQQTPGQGLQFLFEYFSETQRNKGNFPGRFSGRQFSNSRSEMNVSTLELGDSALYLCASSFDRREQYFGPGTRLTVT.

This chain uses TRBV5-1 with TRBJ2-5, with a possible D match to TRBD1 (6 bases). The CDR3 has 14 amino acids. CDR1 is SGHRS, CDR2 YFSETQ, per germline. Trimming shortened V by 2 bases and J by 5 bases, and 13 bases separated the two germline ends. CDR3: CASSLGDIRETQYF. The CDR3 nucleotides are TGCGCCAGCAGCTTAGGGGACATCAGGGAGACCCAGTACTTC.

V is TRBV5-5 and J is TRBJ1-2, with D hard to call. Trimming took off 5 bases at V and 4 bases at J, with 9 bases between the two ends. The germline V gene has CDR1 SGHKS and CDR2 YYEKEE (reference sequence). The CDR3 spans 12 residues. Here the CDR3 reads CASSLEGYGYTF. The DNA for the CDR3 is TGTGCCAGCAGTCTTGAGGGCTATGGCTACACCTTC.

The CDR3 DNA is TGCGCCAGCAGCCTTGGACAGGAGGCCGAGCAGTACTTC. Translation: CASSLGQEAEQYF. This chain joins TRBV10-2 and TRBJ2-7; 7 nucleotides agree with TRBD1. Unmatched junction bases numbered 8, after V lost 6 bases and J lost 6 bases. This CDR3 comprises 13 residues. Germline loops: CDR1 WSHSY, CDR2 SAAADI.

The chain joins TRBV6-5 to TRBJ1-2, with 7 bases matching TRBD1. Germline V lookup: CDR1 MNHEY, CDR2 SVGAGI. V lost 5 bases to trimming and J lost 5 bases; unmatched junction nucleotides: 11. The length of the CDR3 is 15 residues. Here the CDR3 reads CASSPTATGIYGYTF. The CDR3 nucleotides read TGTGCCAGCAGTCCTACTGCGACAGGGATTTATGGCTACACCTTC.

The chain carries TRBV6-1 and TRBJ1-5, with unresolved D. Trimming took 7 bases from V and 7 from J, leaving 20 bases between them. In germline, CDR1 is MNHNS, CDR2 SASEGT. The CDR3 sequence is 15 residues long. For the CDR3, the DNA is TGTGCCAGCAAACTTACAAGGCTCCCACCCCAGCCCCAGCATTTT. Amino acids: CASKLTRLPPQPQHF.

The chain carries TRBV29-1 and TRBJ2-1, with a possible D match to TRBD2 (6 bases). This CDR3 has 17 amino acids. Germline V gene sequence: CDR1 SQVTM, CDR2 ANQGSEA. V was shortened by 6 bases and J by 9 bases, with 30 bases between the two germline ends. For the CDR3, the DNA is TGCAGCGTCGGCGGATCTTTCGGAGGGCAGGGCGGTGGTGAGCAGTTCTTC. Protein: CSVGGSFGGQGGGEQFF.

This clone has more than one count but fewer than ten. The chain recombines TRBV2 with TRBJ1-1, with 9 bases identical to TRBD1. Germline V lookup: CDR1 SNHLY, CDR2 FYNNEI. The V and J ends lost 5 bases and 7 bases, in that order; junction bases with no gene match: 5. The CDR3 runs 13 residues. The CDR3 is CASSLGQGLEAFF. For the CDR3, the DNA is TGTGCCAGCAGTCTGGGACAGGGCCTTGAAGCTTTCTTT. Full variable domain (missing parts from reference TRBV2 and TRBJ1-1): EPEVTQTPSHQVTQMGQEVILRCVPISNHLYFYWYRQILGQKVEFLVSFYNNEISEKSEIFDDQFSVERPDGSNFTLKIRSTKLEDSAMYFCASSLGQGLEAFFGQGTRLTVV.

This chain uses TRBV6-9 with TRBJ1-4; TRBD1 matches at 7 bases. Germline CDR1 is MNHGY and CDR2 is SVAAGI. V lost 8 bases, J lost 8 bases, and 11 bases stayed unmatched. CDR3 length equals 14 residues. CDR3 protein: CASPGRQGFEKLFF. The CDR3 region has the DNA TGTGCCAGCCCCGGGAGACAGGGTTTCGAAAAACTGTTTTTT.

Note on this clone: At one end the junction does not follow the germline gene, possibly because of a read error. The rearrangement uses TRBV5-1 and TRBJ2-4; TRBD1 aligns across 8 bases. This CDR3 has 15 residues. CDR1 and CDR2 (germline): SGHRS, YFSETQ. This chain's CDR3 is CVSSPGQGSENIQYF. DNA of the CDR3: TGCGTCAGCAGCCCCGGACAGGGATCGGAAAACATTCAGTACTTC. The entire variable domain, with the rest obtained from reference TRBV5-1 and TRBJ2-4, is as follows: KAGVTQTPRYLIKTRGQQVTLSCSPISGHRSVSWYQQTPGQGLQFLFEYFSETQRNKGNFPGRFSGRQFSNSRSEMNVSTLELGDSALYLCVSSPGQGSENIQYFGAGTRLSVL.

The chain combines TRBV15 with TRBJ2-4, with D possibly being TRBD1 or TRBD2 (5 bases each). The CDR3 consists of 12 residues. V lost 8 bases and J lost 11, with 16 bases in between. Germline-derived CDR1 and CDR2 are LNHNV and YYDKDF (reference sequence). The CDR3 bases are TGTGCCACCGCAGGGCCAAGAGGGGTTCAGTACTTC. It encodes CATAGPRGVQYF.

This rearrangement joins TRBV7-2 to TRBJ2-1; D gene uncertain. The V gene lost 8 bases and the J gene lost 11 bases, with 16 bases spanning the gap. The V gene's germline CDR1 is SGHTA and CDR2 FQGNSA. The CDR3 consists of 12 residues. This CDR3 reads CASVPFRGQQFF. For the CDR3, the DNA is TGTGCCAGCGTGCCCTTTAGAGGACAGCAGTTCTTC. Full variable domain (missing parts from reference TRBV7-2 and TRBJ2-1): GAGVSQSPSNKVTEKGKDVELRCDPISGHTALYWYRQSLGQGLEFLIYFQGNSAPDKSGLPSDRFSAERTGGSVSTLTIQRTQQEDSAVYLCASVPFRGQQFFGPGTRLTVL.

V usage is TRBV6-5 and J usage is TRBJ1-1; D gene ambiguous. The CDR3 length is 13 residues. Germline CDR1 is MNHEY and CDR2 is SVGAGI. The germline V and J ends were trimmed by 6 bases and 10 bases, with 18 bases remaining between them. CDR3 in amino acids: CASSSTSPGGAFF. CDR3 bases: TGTGCCAGCAGCTCCACTAGCCCCGGCGGAGCTTTCTTT.

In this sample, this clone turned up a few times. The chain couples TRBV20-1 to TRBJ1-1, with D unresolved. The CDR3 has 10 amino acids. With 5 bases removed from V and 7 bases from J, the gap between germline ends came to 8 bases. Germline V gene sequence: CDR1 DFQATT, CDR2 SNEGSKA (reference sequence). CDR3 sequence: CSAYFLEAFF. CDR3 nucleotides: TGCAGTGCTTACTTTCTTGAAGCTTTCTTT.

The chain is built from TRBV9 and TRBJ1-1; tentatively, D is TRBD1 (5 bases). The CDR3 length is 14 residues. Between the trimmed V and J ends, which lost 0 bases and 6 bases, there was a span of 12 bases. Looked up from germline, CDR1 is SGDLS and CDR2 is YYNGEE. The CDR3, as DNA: TGTGCCAGCAGCGTAGCAGAAGGGGTCTCTGAAGCTTTCTTT. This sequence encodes CASSVAEGVSEAFF.

The CDR3 DNA sequence: TGCAGCGTTGAATGGCCTTGGCGGGGGGACAATGAGCAGTTCTTC. This translates into CSVEWPWRGDNEQFF. The V call is TRBV29-1, the J call TRBJ2-1; 8 bases are a match to TRBD2. CDR3 length equals 15 residues. V lost 2 bases, J lost 5 bases, and 8 bases stayed unmatched. The germline CDR1 and CDR2 sequences are SQVTM and ANQGSEA.

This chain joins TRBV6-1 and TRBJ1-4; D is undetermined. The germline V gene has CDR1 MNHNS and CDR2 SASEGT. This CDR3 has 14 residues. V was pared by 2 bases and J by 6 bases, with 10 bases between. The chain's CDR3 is CASSEYRGHEKLFF. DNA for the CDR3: TGTGCCAGCAGTGAATACCGGGGTCATGAAAAACTGTTTTTT.

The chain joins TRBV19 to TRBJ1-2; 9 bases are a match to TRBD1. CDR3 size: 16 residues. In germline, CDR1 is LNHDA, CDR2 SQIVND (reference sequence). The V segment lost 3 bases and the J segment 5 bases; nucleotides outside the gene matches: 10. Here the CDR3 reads CASSISLTGGAYGYTF. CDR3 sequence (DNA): TGTGCCAGTAGTATTAGTTTAACAGGGGGCGCGTATGGCTACACCTTC. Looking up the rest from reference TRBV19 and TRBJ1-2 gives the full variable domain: DGGITQSPKYLFRKEGQNVTLSCEQNLNHDAMYWYRQDPGQGLRLIYYSQIVNDFQKGDIAEGYSVSREKKESFPLTVTSAQKNPTAFYLCASSISLTGGAYGYTFGSGTRLTVV.

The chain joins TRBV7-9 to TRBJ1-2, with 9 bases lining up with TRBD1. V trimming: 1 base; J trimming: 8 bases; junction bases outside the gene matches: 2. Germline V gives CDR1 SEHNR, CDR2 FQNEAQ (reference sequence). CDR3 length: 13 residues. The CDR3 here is CASSLGTGEGYTF. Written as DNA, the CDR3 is TGTGCCAGCAGCTTAGGGACAGGGGAGGGCTACACCTTC.

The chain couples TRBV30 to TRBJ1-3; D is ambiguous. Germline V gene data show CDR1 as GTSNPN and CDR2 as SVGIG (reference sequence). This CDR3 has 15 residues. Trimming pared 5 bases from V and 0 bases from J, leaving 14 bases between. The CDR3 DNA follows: TGTGCCTGGGCCAGGACTTCTACCTCTGGAAACACCATATATTTT. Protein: CAWARTSTSGNTIYF.